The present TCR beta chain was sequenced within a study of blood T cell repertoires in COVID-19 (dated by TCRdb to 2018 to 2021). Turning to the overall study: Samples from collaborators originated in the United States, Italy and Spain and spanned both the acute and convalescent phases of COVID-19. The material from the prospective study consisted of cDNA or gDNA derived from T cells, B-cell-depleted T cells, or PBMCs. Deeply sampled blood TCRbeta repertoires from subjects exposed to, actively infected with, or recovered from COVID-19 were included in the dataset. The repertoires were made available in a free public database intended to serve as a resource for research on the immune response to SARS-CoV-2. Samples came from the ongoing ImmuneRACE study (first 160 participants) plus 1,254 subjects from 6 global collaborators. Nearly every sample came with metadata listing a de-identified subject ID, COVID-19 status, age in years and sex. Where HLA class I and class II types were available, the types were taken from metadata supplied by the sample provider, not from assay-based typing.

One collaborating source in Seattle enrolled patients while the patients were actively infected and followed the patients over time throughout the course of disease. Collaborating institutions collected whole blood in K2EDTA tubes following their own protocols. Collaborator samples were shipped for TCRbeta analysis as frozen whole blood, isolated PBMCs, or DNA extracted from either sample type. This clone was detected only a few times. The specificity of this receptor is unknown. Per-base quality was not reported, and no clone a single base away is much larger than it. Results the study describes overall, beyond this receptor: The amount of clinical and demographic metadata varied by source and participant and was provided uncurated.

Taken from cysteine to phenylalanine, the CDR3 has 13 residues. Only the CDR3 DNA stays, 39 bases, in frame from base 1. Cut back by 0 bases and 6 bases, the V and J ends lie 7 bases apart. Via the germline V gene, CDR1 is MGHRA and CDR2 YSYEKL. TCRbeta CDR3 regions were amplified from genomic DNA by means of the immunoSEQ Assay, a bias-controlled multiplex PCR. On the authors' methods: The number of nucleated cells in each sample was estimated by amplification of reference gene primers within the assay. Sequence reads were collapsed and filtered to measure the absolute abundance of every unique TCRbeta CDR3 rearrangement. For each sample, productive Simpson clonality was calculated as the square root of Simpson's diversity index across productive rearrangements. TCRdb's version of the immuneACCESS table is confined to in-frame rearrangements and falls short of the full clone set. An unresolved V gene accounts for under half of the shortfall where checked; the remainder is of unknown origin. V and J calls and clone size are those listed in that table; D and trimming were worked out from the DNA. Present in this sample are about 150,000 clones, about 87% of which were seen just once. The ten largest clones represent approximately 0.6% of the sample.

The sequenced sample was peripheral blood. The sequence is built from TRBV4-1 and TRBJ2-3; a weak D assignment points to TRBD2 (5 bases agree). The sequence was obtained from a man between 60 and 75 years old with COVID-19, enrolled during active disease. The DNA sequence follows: TGCGCCAGCAGCCAAGACGGCGGGGATACGCAGTATTTT. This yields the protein CASSQDGGDTQYF.